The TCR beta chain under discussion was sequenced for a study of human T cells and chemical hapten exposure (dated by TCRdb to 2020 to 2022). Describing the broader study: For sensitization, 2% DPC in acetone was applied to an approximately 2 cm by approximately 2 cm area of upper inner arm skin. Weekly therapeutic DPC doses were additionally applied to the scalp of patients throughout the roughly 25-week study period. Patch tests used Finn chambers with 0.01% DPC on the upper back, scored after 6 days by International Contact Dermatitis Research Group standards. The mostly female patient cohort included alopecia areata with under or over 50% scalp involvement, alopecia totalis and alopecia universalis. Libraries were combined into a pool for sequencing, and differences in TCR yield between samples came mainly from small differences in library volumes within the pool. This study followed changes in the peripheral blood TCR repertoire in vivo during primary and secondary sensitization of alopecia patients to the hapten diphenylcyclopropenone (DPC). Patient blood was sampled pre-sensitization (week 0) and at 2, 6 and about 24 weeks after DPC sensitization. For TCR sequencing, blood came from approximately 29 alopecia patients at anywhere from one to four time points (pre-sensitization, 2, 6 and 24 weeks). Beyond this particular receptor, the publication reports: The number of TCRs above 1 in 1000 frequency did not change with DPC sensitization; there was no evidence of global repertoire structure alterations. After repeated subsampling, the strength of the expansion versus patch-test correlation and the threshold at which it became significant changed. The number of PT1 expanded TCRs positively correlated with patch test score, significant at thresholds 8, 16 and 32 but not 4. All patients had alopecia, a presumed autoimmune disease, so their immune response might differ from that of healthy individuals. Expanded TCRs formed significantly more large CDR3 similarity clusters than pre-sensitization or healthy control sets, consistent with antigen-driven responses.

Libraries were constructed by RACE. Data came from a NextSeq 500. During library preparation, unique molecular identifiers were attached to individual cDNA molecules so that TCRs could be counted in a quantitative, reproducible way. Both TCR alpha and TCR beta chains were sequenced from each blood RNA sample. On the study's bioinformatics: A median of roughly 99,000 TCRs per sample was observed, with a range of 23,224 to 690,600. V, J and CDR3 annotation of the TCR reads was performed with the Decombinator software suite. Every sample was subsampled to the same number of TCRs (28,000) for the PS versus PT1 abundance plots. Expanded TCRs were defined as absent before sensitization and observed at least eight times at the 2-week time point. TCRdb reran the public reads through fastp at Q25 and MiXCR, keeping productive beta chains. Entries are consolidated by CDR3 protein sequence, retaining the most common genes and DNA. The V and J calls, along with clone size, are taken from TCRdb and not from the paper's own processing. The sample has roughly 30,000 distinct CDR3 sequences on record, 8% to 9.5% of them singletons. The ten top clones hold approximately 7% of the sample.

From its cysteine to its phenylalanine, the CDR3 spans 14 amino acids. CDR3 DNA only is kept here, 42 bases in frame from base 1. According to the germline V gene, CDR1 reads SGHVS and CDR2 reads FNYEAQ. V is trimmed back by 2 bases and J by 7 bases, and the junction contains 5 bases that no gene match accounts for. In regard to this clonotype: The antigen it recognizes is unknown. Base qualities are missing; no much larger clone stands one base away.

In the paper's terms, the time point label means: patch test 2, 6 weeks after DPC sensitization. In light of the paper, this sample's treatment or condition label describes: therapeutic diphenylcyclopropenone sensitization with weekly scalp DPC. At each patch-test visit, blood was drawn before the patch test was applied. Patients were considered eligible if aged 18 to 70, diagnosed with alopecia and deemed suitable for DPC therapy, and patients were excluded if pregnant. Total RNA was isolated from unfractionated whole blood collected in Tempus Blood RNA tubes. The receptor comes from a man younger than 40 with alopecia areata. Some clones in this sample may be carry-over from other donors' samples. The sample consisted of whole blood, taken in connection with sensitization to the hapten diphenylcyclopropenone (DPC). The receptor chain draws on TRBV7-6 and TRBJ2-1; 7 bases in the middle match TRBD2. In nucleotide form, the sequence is TGTGCCAGCAGCTTATCGCTAGCGGAAAATGAGCAGTTCTTC. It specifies CASSLSLAENEQFF.